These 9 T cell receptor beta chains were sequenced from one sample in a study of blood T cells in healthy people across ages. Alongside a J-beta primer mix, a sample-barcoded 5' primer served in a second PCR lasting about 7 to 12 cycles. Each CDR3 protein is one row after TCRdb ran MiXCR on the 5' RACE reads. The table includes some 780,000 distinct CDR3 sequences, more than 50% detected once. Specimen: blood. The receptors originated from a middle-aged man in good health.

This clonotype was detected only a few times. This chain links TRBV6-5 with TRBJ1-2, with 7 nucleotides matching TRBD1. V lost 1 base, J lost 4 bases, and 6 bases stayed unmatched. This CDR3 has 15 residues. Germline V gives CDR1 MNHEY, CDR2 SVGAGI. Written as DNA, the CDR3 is TGTGCCAGCAGTTACTTCAGGGGGAATGCCTATGGCTACACCTTC. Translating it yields CASSYFRGNAYGYTF.

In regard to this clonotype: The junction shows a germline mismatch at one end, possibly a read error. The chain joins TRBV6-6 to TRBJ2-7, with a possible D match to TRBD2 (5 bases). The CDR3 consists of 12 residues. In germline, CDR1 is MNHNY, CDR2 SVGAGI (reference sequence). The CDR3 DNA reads TGTGCCAGCAGCGCTAGCTCCGACGAGCAGTACTTC. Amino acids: CASSASSDEQYF.

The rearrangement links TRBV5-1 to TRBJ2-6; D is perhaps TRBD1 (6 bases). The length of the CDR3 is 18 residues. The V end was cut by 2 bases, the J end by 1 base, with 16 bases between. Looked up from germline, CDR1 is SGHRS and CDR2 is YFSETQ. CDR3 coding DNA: TGCGCCAGCAGCTTACGAGCACAGGGAAGTTCTGGGGCCAACGTCCTGACTTTC. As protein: CASSLRAQGSSGANVLTF. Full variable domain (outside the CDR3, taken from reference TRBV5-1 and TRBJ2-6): KAGVTQTPRYLIKTRGQQVTLSCSPISGHRSVSWYQQTPGQGLQFLFEYFSETQRNKGNFPGRFSGRQFSNSRSEMNVSTLELGDSALYLCASSLRAQGSSGANVLTFGAGSRLTVL.

The CDR3 region is CASSYRQAAANTGELFF. CDR3 in DNA: TGTGCCAGCAGTTACAGGCAGGCTGCCGCGAACACCGGGGAGCTGTTTTTT. This chain uses TRBV6-2 or TRBV6-3 with TRBJ2-2; D is undetermined. V lost 2 bases to trimming and J lost 0 bases, with 13 bases between them. Germline loops: CDR1 MNHEY, CDR2 SVGEGT. This CDR3 has 17 amino acids.

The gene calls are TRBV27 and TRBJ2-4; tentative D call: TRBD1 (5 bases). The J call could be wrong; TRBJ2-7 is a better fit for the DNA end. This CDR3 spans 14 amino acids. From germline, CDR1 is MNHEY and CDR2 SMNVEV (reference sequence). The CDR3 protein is CASSLFSGTYEQYF. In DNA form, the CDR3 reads TGTGCCAGCAGTTTATTCTCAGGGACCTACGAGCAGTACTTC.

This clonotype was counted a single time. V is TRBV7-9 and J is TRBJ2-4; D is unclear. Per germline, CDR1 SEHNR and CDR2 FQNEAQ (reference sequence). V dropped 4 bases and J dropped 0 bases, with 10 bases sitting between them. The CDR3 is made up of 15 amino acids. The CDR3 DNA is TGTGCCAGCAGCTCTTTAGTGGGAGCCAAAAACATTCAGTACTTC. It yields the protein CASSSLVGAKNIQYF.

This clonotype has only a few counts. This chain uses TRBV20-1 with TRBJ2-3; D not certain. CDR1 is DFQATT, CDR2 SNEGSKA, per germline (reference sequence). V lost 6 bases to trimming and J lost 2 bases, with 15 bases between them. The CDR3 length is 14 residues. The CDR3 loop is CSATETKYTDTQYF. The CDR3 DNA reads TGCAGTGCCACGGAGACGAAATACACAGATACGCAGTATTTT.

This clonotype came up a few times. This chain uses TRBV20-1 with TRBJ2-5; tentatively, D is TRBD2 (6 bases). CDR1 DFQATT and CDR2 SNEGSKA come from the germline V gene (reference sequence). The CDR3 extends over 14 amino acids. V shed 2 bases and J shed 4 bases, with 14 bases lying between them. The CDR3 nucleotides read TGCAGTGCTAGACGCGGGACGGACCCAGAGACCCAGTACTTC. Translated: CSARRGTDPETQYF.

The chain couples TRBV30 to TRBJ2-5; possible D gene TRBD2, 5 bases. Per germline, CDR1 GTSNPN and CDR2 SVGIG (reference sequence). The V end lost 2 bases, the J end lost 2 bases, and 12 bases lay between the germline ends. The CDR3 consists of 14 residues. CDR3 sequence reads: CAWSLVSGQETQYF. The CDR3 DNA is TGTGCCTGGAGTTTGGTCAGCGGACAAGAGACCCAGTACTTC.